This is a list of T cell receptor beta chains from one sample in a study of blood T cell repertoires in COVID-19. Method: immunoSEQ multiplex PCR; TCRdb's copy keeps in-frame clones and lacks some. Here the sample spans under 200,000 clones, about 86% being singletons. Specimen: peripheral blood. The receptors originated from a man in his fifties with active or convalescent COVID-19. CDR3s include the opening cysteine and the closing phenylalanine or tryptophan. Each record gives: V gene, clone size, D gene, J gene, CDR3 DNA, CDR3 protein. A D gene is named only where the DNA matches it firmly. Rows give clone size only sometimes, using once, few, many, or a class for an expanded clone.

>TRBV7-9|NA|TRBD2|TRBJ2-5
TGTGCCAGCAGCTCAGGAGCGGGAGTTGAGACCCAGTACTTC
CASSSGAGVETQYF
>TRBV11-3|NA|TRBD1|TRBJ2-7
TGTGCCAGCAGCCCAGCGGACAGGGTGGCCTACGAGCAGTACTTC
CASSPADRVAYEQYF
>TRBV5-1|NA|TRBD2|TRBJ2-2
TGCGCCAGCAGCTTGGGACAAACTAGCGGGAGTAACACCGGGGAGCTGTTTTTT
CASSLGQTSGSNTGELFF
>TRBV9|once|NA|TRBJ1-2
TGTGCCAGCAGCGTAGTGGGAGAGCTAGGCTACACCTTC
CASSVVGELGYTF
>TRBV5-1|NA|TRBD1|TRBJ2-7
TGCGCCAGCAGCTTGGATGGGACAGGGTGGGACGAGCAGTACTTC
CASSLDGTGWDEQYF
>TRBV5-8|NA|TRBD2|TRBJ2-7
TGTGCCAGCAGCTGGAAAGCGGGGGGCTCCTACGAGCAGTACTTC
CASSWKAGGSYEQYF
>TRBV10-3|NA|NA|TRBJ1-1
TGTGCCATCAGTGGCACGACAGGTGGGAACACTGAAGCTTTCTTT
CAISGTTGGNTEAFF
>TRBV7-6|NA|TRBD2|TRBJ2-1
TGTGCCAGCAGCGCCTCTAGCGGGGTCTACAATGAGCAGTTCTTC
CASSASSGVYNEQFF
>TRBV4-3|NA|NA|TRBJ1-5
TGCGCCAGCAGTGTCAGTCCAAATCAGCCCCAGCATTTT
CASSVSPNQPQHF
>TRBV3-1/TRBV3-2|NA|NA|TRBJ1-2
TGTGCCAGCAGCCAAGATCCAGGCAGGGGCTACACCTTC
CASSQDPGRGYTF
>TRBV2|once|NA|TRBJ1-5
TGTGCCAGCAGTGAATTGGGAGGTGGCAATCAGCCCCAGCATTTT
CASSELGGGNQPQHF
>TRBV6-1|NA|TRBD1|TRBJ2-1
TGTGCCAGCAGTGAATTGGGACAGGGCTACAATGAGCAGTTCTTC
CASSELGQGYNEQFF
>TRBV6-2/TRBV6-3|NA|NA|TRBJ2-3
TGTGCCAGCAGTTACCCGGCAGATACGCAGTATTTT
CASSYPADTQYF
>TRBV3-1/TRBV3-2|NA|NA|TRBJ2-3
TGTGCCAGCCGGCAGGGGACCACAGATACGCAGTATTTT
CASRQGTTDTQYF
>TRBV2|NA|TRBD1|TRBJ1-5
TGTGCCAGCAGGGCAGGGGGTCAGCCCCAGCATTTT
CASRAGGQPQHF
>TRBV10-3|NA|TRBD2|TRBJ2-1
TGTGCCATCAGTTTAACCGGGACTAGCAGCGGTGAGCAGTTCTTC
CAISLTGTSSGEQFF
>TRBV5-1|NA|TRBD1|TRBJ1-5
TGCGCCAGCAGCTTGTCCGACAGGGTTACTCAGCCCCAGCATTTT
CASSLSDRVTQPQHF
>TRBV2|NA|NA|TRBJ1-1
TGTGCCAGCAGTGAAGCGGGACCAGGGGTTACTGAAGCTTTCTTT
CASSEAGPGVTEAFF
>TRBV6-5|NA|TRBD1|TRBJ2-1
TGTGCCAGCAAAGAAGGGGCAGGGGGCGGGTATGAGCAGTTCTTC
CASKEGAGGGYEQFF
>TRBV11-2|NA|TRBD1|TRBJ1-4
TGTGCCAGCAGCTCAATCTCCGGACAGGGGGCATTT
CASSSISGQGAF
>TRBV6-1|NA|NA|TRBJ1-5
TGTGCCAGCAGTGATCAGGCTCTTAGCAATCAGCCCCAGCATTTT
CASSDQALSNQPQHF
>TRBV24-1|NA|NA|TRBJ2-7
TGTGCCATTAGTGAAGGGGGGGGAGTGCAGTACTTC
CAISEGGGVQYF
>TRBV5-4|NA|TRBD2|TRBJ2-7
TGTGCCAGCAGCGACGGGGGACTAACCTACGAGCAGTACTTC
CASSDGGLTYEQYF
>TRBV5-4|NA|TRBD2|TRBJ2-1
TGTGCCAGCAGCTGGGGGGGTACCTCCTACAATGAGCAGTTCTTC
CASSWGGTSYNEQFF
>TRBV25-1|NA|TRBD1|TRBJ2-7
TGTGCCAGCAGTGATTGGGCAGGGGGCGCGGAAGAGCAGTACTTC
CASSDWAGGAEEQYF
>TRBV18|NA|TRBD1|TRBJ2-5
TGTGCCAGCTCGTCGGACAGGGGGCGAGAGACCCAGTACTTC
CASSSDRGRETQYF